These 24 T cell receptor beta chains came from one sample sequenced in a study of T-cell reconstitution after alpha-beta-depleted transplantation in children. General study points: Hyperexpanded clones declined; after one year, newly produced T cells mostly supplied diversity.

Unique molecular identifiers featured in how the TCRbeta library was prepared. TCRdb independently ran MiXCR on the PCR reads; one entry per CDR3 protein. The sample has around 270,000 distinct CDR3 sequences, roughly 8.2% seen once. Their recognized antigens are unknown. The sequencing here drew on peripheral blood, taken 360 days after TCRalphabeta/CD19-depleted stem cell transplant. The source is a female patient aged 2-9 years who had a stem cell transplant for Fanconi anemia, so the T cells may come from the graft donor.

The sample holds many counts of this clonotype. The rearrangement uses TRBV9 and TRBJ2-3, with TRBD2 matching 10 bases. Trimming at V came to 0 bases and at J to 4 bases, leaving 8 bases not matched to a gene. This CDR3 is 17 amino acids long. Germline assignment: CDR1 SGDLS and CDR2 YYNGEE. CDR3 amino acids: CASSVDKRGGLSDTQYF. The CDR3 DNA is TGTGCCAGCAGCGTAGATAAGCGGGGGGGCCTTTCAGATACGCAGTATTTT.

This clonotype showed up many times. The J gene is TRBJ2-1, the V gene TRBV20-1, with 8 positions matching TRBD2. The V gene end was trimmed by 2 bases and the J gene end by 4 bases; junction bases not matched to a gene: 4. The CDR3 length is 14 residues. Germline CDR1 and CDR2: DFQATT and SNEGSKA (reference sequence). Here the CDR3 DNA reads TGCAGTGCTAGATCCGCGGGAGGTTACAATGAGCAGTTCTTC. Protein sequence: CSARSAGGYNEQFF.

This clonotype was recorded at least ten times. J is TRBJ2-7 and V is TRBV28; D may be TRBD1 (5 bases). Trimming left V 2 bases short and J 5 bases short, with 16 bases between. CDR1 is MDHEN, CDR2 SYDVKM, per germline. This CDR3 is 15 amino acids long. CDR3: CASSLGLGPVHEQYF. The CDR3 bases are TGTGCCAGCAGTTTAGGTCTGGGGCCAGTTCACGAGCAGTACTTC.

The CDR3 DNA reads TGTGCCAGCAGCCTACTAGCGGGGGGTCAGAATGACACAGATACGCAGTATTTT. Its translation is CASSLLAGGQNDTDTQYF. This chain joins TRBV27 and TRBJ2-3, with 12 bases matching TRBD2. The germline V gene has CDR1 MNHEY and CDR2 SMNVEV (reference sequence). This CDR3 region has 18 residues. Trimming removed 6 bases from V and 2 bases from J; junction bases left unmatched: 12.

The chain uses TRBV11-2 and TRBJ1-2; D unclear. This CDR3 is 11 amino acids long. Germline loops: CDR1 SGHAT, CDR2 FQNNGV. Trimming pared 4 bases from V and 6 bases from J, leaving 6 bases between. The DNA for the CDR3 is TGTGCCAGCAGCTCCCTCGATGGCTACACCTTC. Amino acid sequence: CASSSLDGYTF.

This clonotype was seen ten or more times. The rearrangement uses TRBV4-2 and TRBJ2-1; D possibly corresponds to TRBD2 (5 bases). This CDR3 is 15 amino acids long. V lost 0 bases and J lost 6, with 12 bases in between. The germline V gene encodes CDR1 LGHNA and CDR2 YNFKEQ. DNA for the CDR3: TGTGCCAGCAGCCAAGACCGGGGAAGTAGCAATGAGCAGTTCTTC. Its translation is CASSQDRGSSNEQFF.

This clonotype was picked up a small number of times. Because it lacks the conserved phenylalanine or tryptophan at the end, this CDR3 is likely a read error. The rearrangement links TRBV5-5 to TRBJ2-2; D remains unclear. The V and J ends lost 4 bases and 7 bases respectively, with 14 bases between them. CDR3 length equals 14 residues. Germline assignment: CDR1 SGHKS and CDR2 YYEKEE (reference sequence). In DNA form, the CDR3 reads TGTGCCAGCAGCCCGAGAGGAATGGGCGGGGAGCTGTTTTGT. The encoded protein is CASSPRGMGGELFC.

This clonotype was picked up many times. The chain has TRBV20-1 and TRBJ1-4; D not resolved. This CDR3 is built from 13 residues. V was clipped by 6 bases and J by 5 bases, with 13 bases between them. Germline V gene lookup returns CDR1 DFQATT and CDR2 SNEGSKA (reference sequence). CDR3 DNA sequence: TGCAGTGCCCCTCAGGATAAAAATGAAAAACTGTTTTTT. This gives the protein CSAPQDKNEKLFF.

A remark on this clonotype: Given a much more abundant clone one base away, this may be a read error. As the CDR3 is not closed by the conserved phenylalanine or tryptophan, this likely results from a read error. This chain links TRBV7-9 with TRBJ1-2, with D perhaps matching TRBD1 (6 bases). With 4 bases removed from V and 5 bases from J, the gap between germline ends came to 11 bases. Germline CDR1 is SEHNR and CDR2 is FQNEAQ (reference sequence). The CDR3 is 13 amino acids. As DNA, the CDR3 is TGTGCCAGCAGCTATGACAGGCGGTATGGCTACACCTGC. Its protein product is CASSYDRRYGYTC.

About this clonotype: A read error may be the cause here, since a much bigger clone is one base away. The V gene is TRBV4-1, the J gene TRBJ1-5; unclear D gene. There are 16 residues in the CDR3. Germline V gene sequence: CDR1 MGHRA, CDR2 YSYEKL. The CDR3 sequence is CASSQVLITANHPQHF. The CDR3 nucleotides are TGCGCCAGCAGCCAAGTATTAATAACAGCAAATCATCCCCAGCATTTT.

In this sample, this clonotype turned up many times. The rearrangement joins TRBV6-1 to TRBJ2-2, with D unresolved. CDR3 length equals 12 residues. Germline V CDR1 and CDR2: MNHNS, SASEGT. The ends were cut back, 2 bases at V and 3 bases at J, with 1 base in the middle. CDR3: CASSEYTGELFF. CDR3 in DNA: TGTGCCAGCAGTGAATACACCGGGGAGCTGTTTTTT.

This clonotype was seen at least ten times. The rearrangement joins TRBV29-1 to TRBJ2-3, with D perhaps matching TRBD2 (6 bases). The CDR3 consists of 16 residues. The V end was cut by 4 bases, the J end by 5 bases, with 22 bases between. The V gene's germline CDR1 is SQVTM and CDR2 ANQGSEA. Here the CDR3 DNA reads TGCAGCGTTGTCGTCTGGAAAGCGGGTCTTTTAGATACGCAGTATTTT. It specifies CSVVVWKAGLLDTQYF.

This clonotype appeared many times. This sequence joins TRBV7-2 and TRBJ2-1; 10 positions match TRBD2. Germline assignment: CDR1 SGHTA and CDR2 FQGNSA. This CDR3 region has 13 residues. V gave up 2 bases and J gave up 9 bases; unmatched junction bases: 1. CDR3 DNA sequence: TGTGCCAGCAGCTTACTAGCGGGGGTTGAGCAGTTCTTC. Encoded protein: CASSLLAGVEQFF.

This clonotype was picked up many times. The chain carries TRBV6-2 or TRBV6-3 and TRBJ1-1, with a tentative D call TRBD1 (5 bases). Per the germline V gene, CDR1 is MNHEY and CDR2 is SVGEGT. The length of the CDR3 is 14 residues. The germline V and J ends were trimmed by 4 bases and 0 bases, with 9 bases remaining between them. CDR3 region: CASSSDSLNTEAFF. Written as DNA, the CDR3 is TGTGCCAGCAGTTCTGACAGCCTGAACACTGAAGCTTTCTTT.

There are many counts of this clonotype. The chain links TRBV12-3 or TRBV12-4 to TRBJ2-7; 12 nucleotides agree with TRBD2. Losses at the gene ends were 8 bases for V and 5 bases for J; bases not matched to a gene: 10. The CDR3 is made up of 15 amino acids. The CDR3: CASRLAGAQFHEQYF. Here the CDR3 DNA reads TGTGCCAGCCGACTAGCGGGAGCCCAGTTCCACGAGCAGTACTTC.

This clonotype was observed once. V usage is TRBV19 and J usage is TRBJ1-1, with 9 bases aligning to TRBD1. Germline CDR1 and CDR2: LNHDA and SQIVND (reference sequence). The junction had 3 bases not matched to a gene; V was cut back by 7 bases and J by 0 bases. The CDR3 spans 14 residues. CDR3: CASIGTGMNTEAFF. The DNA for the CDR3 is TGTGCCAGTATCGGGACAGGGATGAACACTGAAGCTTTCTTT. The full variable domain, rest sourced from reference TRBV19 and TRBJ1-1, is DGGITQSPKYLFRKEGQNVTLSCEQNLNHDAMYWYRQDPGQGLRLIYYSQIVNDFQKGDIAEGYSVSREKKESFPLTVTSAQKNPTAFYLCASIGTGMNTEAFFGQGTRLTVV.

This clonotype was observed a few times. V is TRBV27 and J is TRBJ1-5; no firm D call. V lost 3 bases, J lost 0 bases, and 21 bases lay in between. This CDR3 has 19 amino acids. Germline CDR1 is MNHEY and CDR2 is SMNVEV (reference sequence). CDR3 DNA sequence: TGTGCCAGCAGTTTCCCGGAATCGCCGCGGTTTATTAGCAATCAGCCCCAGCATTTT. Translation: CASSFPESPRFISNQPQHF.

With respect to this clonotype: A read error may account for a junction end that differs from germline. The chain joins TRBV9 to TRBJ2-5; 10 bases agree with TRBD2. The CDR3 length is 16 residues. Germline V gives CDR1 SGDLS, CDR2 YYNGEE. The CDR3 DNA is TGTGCTAGCAGCGTAGCACTAGCGGGATTGGGAGAGACCCAGTACTTC. This gives the protein CASSVALAGLGETQYF.

This clonotype has at least ten counts. The rearrangement links TRBV6-5 to TRBJ2-2, with D unresolved. The CDR3 covers 14 residues. Germline V gene sequence: CDR1 MNHEY, CDR2 SVGAGI. Deletions cut 2 bases from V and 4 bases from J, with 8 bases between. The CDR3 nucleotides read TGTGCCAGCAGTTACCTTCGGCGCACCGGGGAGCTGTTTTTT. Translated: CASSYLRRTGELFF.

This clonotype was seen a few times. The chain has TRBV24-1 and TRBJ1-5; D is undetermined. The CDR3 runs to 15 residues. The germline V and J ends were trimmed by 8 bases and 0 bases, with 13 bases remaining between them. Germline CDR1 KGHDR, CDR2 SFDVKD. The CDR3 loop reads CATTTRGYSNQPQHF. DNA for the CDR3: TGTGCCACCACGACGCGGGGTTATAGCAATCAGCCCCAGCATTTT.

There are a few counts of this clonotype. The rearrangement uses TRBV30 and TRBJ1-2; 7 bases match TRBD1. Germline-derived CDR1 and CDR2 are GTSNPN and SVGIG (reference sequence). The J segment lost 0 bases and the V segment lost 4 bases, leaving 2 bases of the junction unmatched. The CDR3 totals 13 residues. The CDR3 nucleotides are TGTGCCTGGACCGGGACAGCTAACTATGGCTACACCTTC. It codes for CAWTGTANYGYTF.

This clonotype was found many times. This chain connects TRBV9 to TRBJ1-2; perhaps TRBD1 as D (5 bases). The CDR3 extends over 14 amino acids. CDR1 and CDR2 (germline): SGDLS, YYNGEE. Deletions cut 0 bases from V and 4 bases from J, with 10 bases between. The CDR3 nucleotides are TGTGCCAGCAGCGTAGAGGTAGGGACCTATGGCTACACCTTC. Translating gives CASSVEVGTYGYTF.

This clonotype was found many times. The gene calls are TRBV6-1 and TRBJ2-2; 7 bases agree with TRBD1. The CDR3 loop spans 15 amino acids. CDR1 is MNHNS, CDR2 SASEGT, per germline. V shed 4 bases and J 4 bases; nucleotides not matched to a gene: 6. This CDR3 is CASSVSDRATGELFF. Here the CDR3 DNA reads TGTGCCAGCAGTGTATCTGACAGGGCCACCGGGGAGCTGTTTTTT.

This clonotype was counted many times. V and J are TRBV7-2 and TRBJ2-3, with a possible D match to TRBD1 (6 bases). V was shortened by 2 bases and J by 3 bases, with 12 bases between the two germline ends. Germline V gene lookup returns CDR1 SGHTA and CDR2 FQGNSA. The CDR3 consists of 15 residues. The CDR3 spells CASSLTGIGTDTQYF. CDR3 DNA: TGTGCCAGCAGCTTAACAGGGATTGGAACAGATACGCAGTATTTT.